This TCR beta chain was obtained from a study of CD8 T cells in Susac syndrome. Study results and caveats: By the study's own acknowledgment, its TCR sequencing and HLA analysis included relatively few individuals.

Random hexamers primed reverse transcription of about 0.45 to 1 ug RNA. An immunoSEQ multiplex PCR amplified TCR beta CDR3 over 54 Vbeta and 13 Jbeta. TCRdb reprocessed the immunoSEQ multiplex PCR reads via MiXCR and lists one record per CDR3 protein. The sample includes a few hundred thousand distinct CDR3 sequences, more than 80% of them seen just once. CDR3 length: 16 amino acids. Germline CDR1 MNHEY, CDR2 SVGAGI. Concerning this clonotype itself: Its antigen is undetermined. Its ends do not fully match the called genes, so a read error is possible.

The rearrangement joins TRBV6-5 to TRBJ2-7; maybe TRBD1 (6 bases). The TCR sequence derives from a human donor with multiple sclerosis. Specimen: CD8+ T cells from PBMCs. The CDR3 DNA follows: TGTGCCAGCAGTTTCGATAATCAGGGGAAATCCTACGAGCAGCACTTC. The encoded protein is CASSFDNQGKSYEQHF.